This TCR beta chain comes out of a study of radiotherapy plus CTLA-4 blockade in lung cancer. About the research overall: With approximately 30% of patients having disease control, objective responses were seen in approximately 18%.

In chemo-refractory metastatic non-small-cell lung cancer, patients got ipilimumab CTLA-4 blockade together with focal radiation. On this clone: Its target is unknown.

V was pared by 0 bases and J by 5 bases, with 5 bases between. Looked up from germline, CDR1 is SGDLS and CDR2 is YYNGEE. This CDR3 has 13 residues. Overall study results and limits: Blood TCR clones of tumor origin expanded after radiotherapy plus ipilimumab. How blood T cell clones changed early, along with interferon-beta, reportedly forecast response best.

The protocol was immunoSEQ multiplex PCR, while the TCRdb copy is restricted to in-frame clones and leaves out a portion. The table has tens of thousands of clones, approximately 77% seen once; the top ten hold roughly a tenth. V usage is TRBV9 and J usage is TRBJ2-2, with D possibly being TRBD1 (5 bases). The source of this sequence is a human donor with non-small cell lung cancer who had stable disease on radiotherapy plus ipilimumab. The material was peripheral blood, obtained from a patient treated with radiotherapy plus ipilimumab. CDR3 bases: TGTGCCAGCAGCGTAGACAGGACCGGGGAGCTGTTTTTT. Residues: CASSVDRTGELFF. Full variable domain (missing parts from reference TRBV9 and TRBJ2-2): DSGVTQTPKHLITATGQRVTLRCSPRSGDLSVYWYQQSLDQGLQFLIQYYNGEERAKGNILERFSAQQFPDLHSELNLSSLELGDSALYFCASSVDRTGELFFGEGSRLTVL.